Below are 19 T cell receptor beta chains sequenced from a single sample in a study of CD8 T cells in Susac syndrome. Reverse transcription of about 0.5 to 1 ug RNA was carried out with random hexamers. TCRdb used MiXCR to reprocess the immunoSEQ multiplex PCR reads, holding one entry per CDR3 protein. This table has about 180,000 distinct CDR3 sequences, approximately 95% appearing once. Sample: CD4+ T cells from PBMCs. These receptors all come from a human donor with Susac syndrome.

The rearrangement joins TRBV29-1 to TRBJ2-7, with D uncertain. The V gene's germline CDR1 is SQVTM and CDR2 ANQGSEA. Trimming shortened V by 1 base and J by 3 bases, and 10 bases separated the two germline ends. CDR3 length: 13 residues. This CDR3 reads CSVEGGSNYEQYF. The CDR3 DNA sequence: TGCAGCGTTGAAGGAGGTAGTAACTACGAGCAGTACTTC.

J is TRBJ2-7 and V is TRBV18, with D maybe TRBD1 (6 bases). Germline CDR1 and CDR2: KGHSH and LQKENI. The CDR3 is made up of 14 amino acids. The germline V and J ends were trimmed by 3 bases and 4 bases, with 13 bases remaining between them. The CDR3 reads CASSPNTGNYEQYV. The CDR3 DNA sequence: TGTGCCAGCTCACCTAATACAGGGAATTACGAGCAGTACGTC.

J is TRBJ1-2 and V is TRBV6-2 or TRBV6-3; D is unresolved. The CDR3 has 14 residues. Germline values: CDR1 MNHEY, CDR2 SVGEGT. Trimming cost V 0 bases and J 0 bases, with 5 bases left between them. The CDR3, as DNA: TGTGCCAGCAGTTACTCTCCGGCTAACTATGGCTACACCTTC. Translation: CASSYSPANYGYTF.

The chain employs TRBV5-4 and TRBJ2-5; D not resolved. The ends were cut back, 3 bases at V and 3 bases at J, with 9 bases in the middle. In germline, CDR1 is SGHNT, CDR2 YYREEE (reference sequence). The CDR3 length is 13 residues. CDR3 DNA sequence: TGTGCCAGCAGCTCGGCCGCGGAAGAGACCCAGTACTTC. Amino acid sequence: CASSSAAEETQYF.

The chain recombines TRBV19 with TRBJ1-1; D not certain. V was clipped by 1 base and J by 1 base, with 7 bases between them. CDR1 is LNHDA and CDR2 is SQIVND in the germline V gene (reference sequence). The CDR3 spans 14 residues. CDR3 protein: CASSIGPKNTEAFF. The CDR3 region has the DNA TGTGCCAGTAGTATAGGGCCAAAGAACACTGAAGCTTTCTTT.

This sequence joins TRBV7-8 and TRBJ2-1; D is ambiguous. The germline V gene encodes CDR1 SGHVS and CDR2 FQNEAQ. The CDR3 runs 15 residues. The V end lost 2 bases, the J end lost 4 bases, and 12 bases lay between the germline ends. CDR3 DNA sequence: TGTGCCAGCAGCTTAAATAGGGCGCTATACAATGAGCAGTTCTTC. Protein: CASSLNRALYNEQFF.

This sequence joins TRBV15 and TRBJ2-5, with D perhaps TRBD1 (5 bases). Germline-derived CDR1 and CDR2 are LNHNV and YYDKDF (reference sequence). The CDR3 contains 14 residues. The ends were cut back, 1 base at V and 1 base at J, with 7 bases in the middle. The CDR3: CATSRVRGQETQYF. The CDR3 DNA sequence: TGTGCCACCAGCAGAGTAAGGGGCCAAGAGACCCAGTACTTC.

This clonotype was seen a single time. This chain links TRBV20-1 with TRBJ1-1; 10 nucleotides align to TRBD1. V was pared by 6 bases and J by 0 bases, with 4 bases of the junction left unmatched. The CDR3 length is 14 residues. Germline V gene data show CDR1 as DFQATT and CDR2 as SNEGSKA (reference sequence). Here the CDR3 DNA reads TGCAGTGCATGGGACAGGGGCATGAACACTGAAGCTTTCTTT. Its protein is CSAWDRGMNTEAFF.

This clonotype was seen only a few times. CDR3 sequence (DNA): TGCGCCAGCAGCCAAGCAACAGGGGGCACAGATACGCAGTATTTT. It specifies CASSQATGGTDTQYF. V gene TRBV4-3 combines with J gene TRBJ2-3; 7 bases match TRBD1. With V trimmed by 1 base and J by 1 base, 2 bases remained unmatched. Germline CDR1 LGHNA, CDR2 YSLEER. This CDR3 comprises 15 residues.

The chain links TRBV5-6 to TRBJ1-2; D is perhaps TRBD1 (5 bases). CDR1 is SGHDT, CDR2 YYEEEE, per germline. V was shortened by 1 base and J by 2 bases, with 15 bases between the two germline ends. The length of the CDR3 is 16 residues. The CDR3 loop is CASSLLPAGVNYGYTF. CDR3 bases: TGTGCCAGCAGCTTGTTGCCAGCGGGGGTGAACTATGGCTACACCTTC.

This clonotype was counted a single time. The chain combines TRBV7-9 with TRBJ2-2; D is ambiguous. This CDR3 spans 15 amino acids. Per the germline V gene, CDR1 is SEHNR and CDR2 is FQNEAQ (reference sequence). V shed 2 bases and J shed 1 base, with 8 bases lying between them. CDR3 loop: CASSLRGRNTGELFF. For the CDR3, the DNA is TGTGCCAGCAGCTTACGCGGAAGGAACACCGGGGAGCTGTTTTTT.

J is TRBJ2-2 and V is TRBV7-2; TRBD1 matches at 7 bases. The CDR3 runs 15 residues. Germline values: CDR1 SGHTA, CDR2 FQGNSA. With 5 bases clipped from V and 6 bases from J, the junction kept 9 bases outside the gene matches. CDR3 residues: CASSIGTEEAGELFF. The CDR3 DNA follows: TGTGCCAGCAGCATCGGGACAGAAGAGGCCGGGGAGCTGTTTTTT.

V usage is TRBV30 and J usage is TRBJ2-3; 8 nucleotides line up with TRBD1. Looked up from germline, CDR1 is GTSNPN and CDR2 is SVGIG (reference sequence). V lost 3 bases to trimming and J lost 6 bases; unmatched junction nucleotides: 14. The CDR3 length is 16 residues. The CDR3 sequence is CAWSPIGQGGGDTQYF. CDR3 DNA: TGTGCCTGGAGCCCTATCGGACAGGGCGGAGGGGATACGCAGTATTTT.

This chain connects TRBV15 to TRBJ1-1; D gene uncertain. The CDR3 has 12 amino acids. The V end lost 3 bases, the J end lost 3 bases, and 5 bases lay between the germline ends. CDR1 and CDR2 from the germline V gene are LNHNV and YYDKDF (reference sequence). CDR3 sequence: CATSRKDTEAFF. CDR3 DNA sequence: TGTGCCACCAGCAGGAAAGACACTGAAGCTTTCTTT.

In its sample, this clonotype was seen once. The rearrangement joins TRBV6-1 to TRBJ1-2; weak D call: TRBD1 (5 bases). With 1 base removed from V and 6 bases from J, the gap between germline ends came to 12 bases. Germline V gene data show CDR1 as MNHNS and CDR2 as SASEGT. This CDR3 is built from 14 residues. This CDR3 reads CASSEGAGRDGYTF. Here the CDR3 DNA reads TGTGCCAGCAGTGAAGGGGCAGGGCGCGATGGCTACACCTTC.

The chain is built from TRBV9 and TRBJ2-7; maybe TRBD1 (6 bases). Germline CDR1 SGDLS, CDR2 YYNGEE. Trimming stripped 4 bases from V and 5 bases from J, with 16 bases between. This CDR3 spans 14 amino acids. This CDR3 is CASSPNPGVHEQYF. DNA for the CDR3: TGTGCCAGCAGCCCAAATCCAGGGGTCCACGAGCAGTACTTC.

The chain recombines TRBV13 with TRBJ2-3; 9 positions match TRBD2. This CDR3 spans 14 amino acids. With 5 bases clipped from V and 8 bases from J, the junction kept 8 bases outside the gene matches. CDR1 is PRHDT, CDR2 FYEKMQ, per germline (reference sequence). The CDR3 spells CASSQKREVATQYF. DNA of the CDR3: TGTGCCAGCAGCCAGAAGCGGGAGGTCGCTACGCAGTATTTT. The full variable domain, completed using reference TRBV13 and TRBJ2-3, is AAGVIQSPRHLIKEKRETATLKCYPIPRHDTVYWYQQGPGQDPQFLISFYEKMQSDKGSIPDRFSAQQFSDYHSELNMSSLELGDSALYFCASSQKREVATQYFGPGTRLTVL.

The chain employs TRBV9 and TRBJ2-3; D is uncertain. The germline gives CDR1 SGDLS, CDR2 YYNGEE. This CDR3 comprises 14 residues. Trimming took off 5 bases at V and 0 bases at J, with 10 bases between the two ends. CDR3 sequence reads: CASSRGWSTDTQYF. CDR3 DNA: TGTGCCAGCAGTCGAGGCTGGAGCACAGATACGCAGTATTTT.

V usage is TRBV7-2 and J usage is TRBJ2-4; TRBD1 might be the D (5 bases). V was clipped by 2 bases and J by 7 bases, with 15 bases between them. The germline gives CDR1 SGHTA, CDR2 FQGNSA. The length of the CDR3 is 15 residues. This chain's CDR3 is CASSLRDRIQNIQYF. CDR3 DNA sequence: TGTGCCAGCAGCTTACGAGACAGAATCCAGAACATTCAGTACTTC.